What follows are 2 T cell receptor beta chains derived from one specimen sequenced in a study of shared clonotypes between healthy human individuals. CD45RO-negative, CCR7-positively selected cells formed the naive CD8 fraction, excluding terminally differentiated effector memory CD45RA+ cells. Some clones are missing from TCRdb's copy, which holds only in-frame ones; the method was immunoSEQ multiplex PCR. The sample lists some 2,000,000 clones, about 95% seen once, with 1% to 1.3% in the top ten. Sequenced sample: naive CD8+ T cells sorted from blood. The receptors were gathered from a man between 18 and 35 years old in good health.

Here the CDR3 DNA reads TGTGCCAGCAGTGAGACAGGCCCCTATGGCTACACCTTC. Translated: CASSETGPYGYTF. The V call is TRBV25-1, the J call TRBJ1-2; the D gene is possibly TRBD1 (6 bases). V lost 3 bases, J lost 4 bases, and 9 bases lay in between. This CDR3 comprises 13 residues. Per the germline V gene, CDR1 is MGHDK and CDR2 is SYGVNS.

This chain connects TRBV27 to TRBJ2-7; a possible D gene is TRBD1 (8 bases). Germline CDR1 is MNHEY and CDR2 is SMNVEV (reference sequence). Deletions cut 5 bases from V and 6 bases from J, with 17 bases between. This CDR3 has 14 residues. The CDR3 DNA sequence: TGTGCCAGCAGTCCGGGGGACAGGACTAGCGAGCAGTACTTC. Encoded protein: CASSPGDRTSEQYF.